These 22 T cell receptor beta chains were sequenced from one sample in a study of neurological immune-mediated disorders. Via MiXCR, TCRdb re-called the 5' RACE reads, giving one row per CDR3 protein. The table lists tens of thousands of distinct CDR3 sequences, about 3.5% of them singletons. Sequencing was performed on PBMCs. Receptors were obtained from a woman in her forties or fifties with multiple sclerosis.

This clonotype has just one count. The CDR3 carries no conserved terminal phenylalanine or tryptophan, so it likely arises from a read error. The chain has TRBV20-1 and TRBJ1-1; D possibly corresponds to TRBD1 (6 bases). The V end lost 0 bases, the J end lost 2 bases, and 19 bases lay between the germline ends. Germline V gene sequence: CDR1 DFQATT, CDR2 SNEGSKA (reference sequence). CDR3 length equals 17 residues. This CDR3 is CSARDTGGGRGNTEAFN. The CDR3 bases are TGCAGTGCTAGAGATACGGGAGGTGGCAGGGGAAACACTGAAGCTTTCAAT.

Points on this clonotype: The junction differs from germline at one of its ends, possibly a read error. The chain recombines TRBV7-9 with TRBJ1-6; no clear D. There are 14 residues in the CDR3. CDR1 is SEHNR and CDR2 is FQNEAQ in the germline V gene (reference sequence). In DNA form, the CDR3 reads TGTGCCAGCAGCTCTGAGTCCTGGGATTCACCCCTCAACTTT. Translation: CASSSESWDSPLNF.

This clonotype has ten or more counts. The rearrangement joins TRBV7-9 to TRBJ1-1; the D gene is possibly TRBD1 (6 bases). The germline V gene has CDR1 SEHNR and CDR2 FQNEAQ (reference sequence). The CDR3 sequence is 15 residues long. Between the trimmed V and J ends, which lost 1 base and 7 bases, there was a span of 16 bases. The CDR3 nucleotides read TGTGCCAGCAGCTTAGGTTCGGGGGGCGCATTTGAAGCTTTCTTT. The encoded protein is CASSLGSGGAFEAFF.

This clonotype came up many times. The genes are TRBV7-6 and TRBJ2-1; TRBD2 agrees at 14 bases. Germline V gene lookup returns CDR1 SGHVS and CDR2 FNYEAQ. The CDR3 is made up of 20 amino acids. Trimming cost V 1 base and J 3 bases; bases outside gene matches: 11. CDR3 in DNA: TGTGCCAGCAGCTTAGACCAGAGACTAGCGGGAGGGCCTAGCTACAATGAGCAGTTCTTC. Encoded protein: CASSLDQRLAGGPSYNEQFF.

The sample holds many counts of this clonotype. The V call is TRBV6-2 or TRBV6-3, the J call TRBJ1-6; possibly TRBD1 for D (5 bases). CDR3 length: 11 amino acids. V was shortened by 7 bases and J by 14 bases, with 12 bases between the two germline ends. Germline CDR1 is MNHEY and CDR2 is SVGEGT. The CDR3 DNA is TGTGCCAGCAACCAAGGGGCTTCCCTCCACTTT. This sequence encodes CASNQGASLHF.

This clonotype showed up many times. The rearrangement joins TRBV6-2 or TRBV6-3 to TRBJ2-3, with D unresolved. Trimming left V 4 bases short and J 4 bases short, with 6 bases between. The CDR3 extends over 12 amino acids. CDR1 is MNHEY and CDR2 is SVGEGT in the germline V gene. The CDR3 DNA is TGTGCCAGCAGTTTCCGGGCAGATACGCAGTATTTT. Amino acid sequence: CASSFRADTQYF.

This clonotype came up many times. CDR3 nucleotides: TGCGCCAGCAGCTTTTTCCCTCCGGGGGGTGGGAGTGAGGGCACTGAAGCTTTCTTT. Translation gives CASSFFPPGGGSEGTEAFF. This chain links TRBV5-1 with TRBJ1-1; D is perhaps TRBD1 (5 bases). The CDR3 runs to 19 residues. Trimming cost V 2 bases and J 4 bases, with 27 bases left between them. Germline CDR1 SGHRS, CDR2 YFSETQ.

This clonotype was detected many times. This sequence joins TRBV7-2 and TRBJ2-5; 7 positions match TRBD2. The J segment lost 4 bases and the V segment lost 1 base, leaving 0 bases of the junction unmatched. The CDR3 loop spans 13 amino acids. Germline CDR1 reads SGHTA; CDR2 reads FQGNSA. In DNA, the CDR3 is TGTGCCAGCAGCTTAGGACTAGCAGAGACCCAGTACTTC. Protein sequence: CASSLGLAETQYF.

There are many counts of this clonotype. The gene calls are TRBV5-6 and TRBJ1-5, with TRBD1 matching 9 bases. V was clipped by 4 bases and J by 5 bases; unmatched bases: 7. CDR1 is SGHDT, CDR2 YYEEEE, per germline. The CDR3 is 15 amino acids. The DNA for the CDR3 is TGTGCCAGCAGCCCCGGGACAGGGTTTGATCAGCCCCAGCATTTT. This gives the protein CASSPGTGFDQPQHF. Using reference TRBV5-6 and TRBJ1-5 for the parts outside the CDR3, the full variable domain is DAGVTQSPTHLIKTRGQQVTLRCSPKSGHDTVSWYQQALGQGPQFIFQYYEEEERQRGNFPDRFSGHQFPNYSSELNVNALLLGDSALYLCASSPGTGFDQPQHFGDGTRLSIL.

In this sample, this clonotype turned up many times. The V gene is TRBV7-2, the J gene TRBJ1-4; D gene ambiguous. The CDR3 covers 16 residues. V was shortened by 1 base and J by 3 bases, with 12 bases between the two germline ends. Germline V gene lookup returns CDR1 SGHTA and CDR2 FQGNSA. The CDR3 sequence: CASSLGVRISNEKLFF. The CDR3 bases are TGTGCCAGCAGCTTAGGAGTGCGTATCTCTAATGAAAAACTGTTTTTT.

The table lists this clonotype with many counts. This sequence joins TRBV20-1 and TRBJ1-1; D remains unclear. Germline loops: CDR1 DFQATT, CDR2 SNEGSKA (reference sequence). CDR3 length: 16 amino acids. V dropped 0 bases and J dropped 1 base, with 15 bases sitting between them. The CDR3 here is CSARDLSRRGNTEAFF. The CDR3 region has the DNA TGCAGTGCTAGAGATCTCTCACGGCGAGGGAACACTGAAGCTTTCTTT.

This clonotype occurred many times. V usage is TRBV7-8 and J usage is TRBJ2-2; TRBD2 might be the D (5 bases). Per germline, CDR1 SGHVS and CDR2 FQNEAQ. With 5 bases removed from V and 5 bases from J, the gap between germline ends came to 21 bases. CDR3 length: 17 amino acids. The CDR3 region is CASSNVNLLRETGELFF. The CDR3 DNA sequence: TGTGCCAGCAGCAACGTGAACCTCTTGAGGGAGACCGGGGAGCTGTTTTTT.

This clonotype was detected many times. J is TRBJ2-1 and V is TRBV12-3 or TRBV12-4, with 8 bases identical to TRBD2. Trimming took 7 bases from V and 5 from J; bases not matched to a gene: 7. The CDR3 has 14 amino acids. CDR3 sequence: CASTVAGNHNEQFF. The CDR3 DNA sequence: TGTGCCAGCACCGTAGCGGGGAATCACAATGAGCAGTTCTTC.

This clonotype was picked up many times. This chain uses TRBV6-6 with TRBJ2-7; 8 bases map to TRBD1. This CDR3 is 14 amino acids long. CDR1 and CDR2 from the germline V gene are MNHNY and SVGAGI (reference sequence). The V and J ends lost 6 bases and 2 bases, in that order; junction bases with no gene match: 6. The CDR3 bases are TGTGCCAGCAGAGCCGGGACAGGAGCCTACGAGCAGTACTTC. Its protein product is CASRAGTGAYEQYF.

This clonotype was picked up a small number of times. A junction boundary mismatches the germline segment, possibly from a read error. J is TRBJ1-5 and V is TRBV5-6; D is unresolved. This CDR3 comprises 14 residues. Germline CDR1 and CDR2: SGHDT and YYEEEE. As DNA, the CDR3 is TGTGCCAGCAGCTCACAAGAGGGCAATCAGCCCCAGAATTTT. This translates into CASSSQEGNQPQNF.

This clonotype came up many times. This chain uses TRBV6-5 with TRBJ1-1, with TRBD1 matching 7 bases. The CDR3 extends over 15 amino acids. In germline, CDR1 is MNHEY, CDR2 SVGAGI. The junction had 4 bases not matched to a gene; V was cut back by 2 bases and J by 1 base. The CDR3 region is CASSYGTAKNTEAFF. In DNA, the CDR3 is TGTGCCAGCAGTTACGGGACAGCGAAGAACACTGAAGCTTTCTTT.

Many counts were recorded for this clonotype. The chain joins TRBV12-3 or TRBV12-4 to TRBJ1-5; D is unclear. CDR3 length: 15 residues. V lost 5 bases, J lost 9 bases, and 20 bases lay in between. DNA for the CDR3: TGTGCCAGCAGTCCGGCTGAGGGTCGTCTGCGGCCCCAGCATTTT. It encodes CASSPAEGRLRPQHF.

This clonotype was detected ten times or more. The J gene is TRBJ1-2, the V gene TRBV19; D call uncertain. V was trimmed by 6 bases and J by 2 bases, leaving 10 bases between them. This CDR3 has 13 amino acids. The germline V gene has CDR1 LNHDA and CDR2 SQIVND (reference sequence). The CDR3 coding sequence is TGTGCCAGTAGCCCGACTACCAACTATGGCTACACCTTC. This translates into CASSPTTNYGYTF.

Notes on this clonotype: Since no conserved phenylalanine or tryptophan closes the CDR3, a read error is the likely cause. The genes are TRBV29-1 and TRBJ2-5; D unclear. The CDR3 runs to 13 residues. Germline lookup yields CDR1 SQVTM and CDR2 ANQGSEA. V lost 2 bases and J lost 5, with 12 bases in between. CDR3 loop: CSVERMPSETQYC. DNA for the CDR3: TGCAGCGTTGAAAGGATGCCAAGCGAGACCCAGTACTGC.

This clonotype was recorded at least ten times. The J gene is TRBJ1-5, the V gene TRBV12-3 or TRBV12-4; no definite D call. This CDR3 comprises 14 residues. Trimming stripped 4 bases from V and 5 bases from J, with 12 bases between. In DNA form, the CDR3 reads TGTGCCAGCAGTTCTTCAATCCCGTATCAGCCCCAGCATTTT. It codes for CASSSSIPYQPQHF.

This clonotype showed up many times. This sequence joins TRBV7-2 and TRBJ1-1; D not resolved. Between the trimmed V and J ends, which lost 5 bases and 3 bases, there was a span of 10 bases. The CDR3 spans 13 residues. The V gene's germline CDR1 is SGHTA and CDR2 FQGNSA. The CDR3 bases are TGTGCCAGCAGCCAAATAAGGGACACTGAAGCTTTCTTT. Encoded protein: CASSQIRDTEAFF.

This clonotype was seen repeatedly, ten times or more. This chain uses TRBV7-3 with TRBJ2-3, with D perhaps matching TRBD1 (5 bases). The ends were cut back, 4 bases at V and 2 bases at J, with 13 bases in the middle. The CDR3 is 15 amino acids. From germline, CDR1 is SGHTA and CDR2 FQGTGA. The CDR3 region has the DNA TGTGCCAGCAGCTCAAGGACAAGTATCACAGATACGCAGTATTTT. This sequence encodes CASSSRTSITDTQYF.